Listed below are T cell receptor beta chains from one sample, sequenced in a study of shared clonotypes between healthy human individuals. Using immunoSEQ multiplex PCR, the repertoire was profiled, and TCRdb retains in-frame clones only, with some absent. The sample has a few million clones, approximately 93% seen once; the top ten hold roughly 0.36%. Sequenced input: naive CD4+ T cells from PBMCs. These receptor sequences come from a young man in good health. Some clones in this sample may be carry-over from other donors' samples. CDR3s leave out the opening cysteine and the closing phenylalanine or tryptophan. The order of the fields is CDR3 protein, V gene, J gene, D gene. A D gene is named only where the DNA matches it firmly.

CDR3: AWSGSGRAPRRFNEQF; V: TRBV30; J: TRBJ2-1; D: TRBD2
CDR3: ASSLAGVSYNEQF; V: TRBV7-3; J: TRBJ2-1; D: TRBD2
CDR3: ASSLATGDQPQH; V: TRBV7-2; J: TRBJ1-5; D: TRBD1
CDR3: ASSPKRENTGELF; V: TRBV9; J: TRBJ2-2; D: -
CDR3: ASSFRDRLSSGNTIY; V: TRBV7-6; J: TRBJ1-3; D: -
CDR3: ASSFVSGEAF; V: TRBV5-1; J: TRBJ1-1; D: -
CDR3: ASRSPGQTSTDTQY; V: TRBV2; J: TRBJ2-3; D: TRBD1
CDR3: ASSVDGYEQY; V: TRBV9; J: TRBJ2-7; D: -
CDR3: ATSLAGEYGEQY; V: TRBV15; J: TRBJ2-7; D: TRBD2
CDR3: ASSRQGFTDTQY; V: TRBV7-2; J: TRBJ2-3; D: TRBD1
CDR3: ASSTPGLAANNEQF; V: TRBV19; J: TRBJ2-1; D: TRBD2
CDR3: ASSPSRDRVYGYT; V: TRBV18; J: TRBJ1-2; D: TRBD1
CDR3: ASSSSGRPNEKLF; V: TRBV5-1; J: TRBJ1-4; D: -
CDR3: ASSPGTFNTGELF; V: TRBV5-4; J: TRBJ2-2; D: -
CDR3: ASSLQGWTNTDTQY; V: TRBV5-6; J: TRBJ2-3; D: -
CDR3: ASRRWGGEETQY; V: TRBV6-5; J: TRBJ2-5; D: -
CDR3: ASSPRTSGRVETQY; V: TRBV7-9; J: TRBJ2-5; D: TRBD2
CDR3: ASSPGGQGEKLF; V: TRBV5-4; J: TRBJ1-4; D: -
CDR3: ASSLGGDQNYGYT; V: TRBV5-1; J: TRBJ1-2; D: -
CDR3: ASSLDVGGETQY; V: TRBV5-1; J: TRBJ2-5; D: -
CDR3: ASSLTSLETQY; V: TRBV7-3; J: TRBJ2-5; D: TRBD2
CDR3: AWSATYTIY; V: TRBV30; J: TRBJ1-3; D: -
CDR3: SAGQSGANVLT; V: TRBV29-1; J: TRBJ2-6; D: -
CDR3: ASSQVSGTGLYEQY; V: TRBV14; J: TRBJ2-7; D: -
CDR3: ASSLRALGGRGYT; V: TRBV28; J: TRBJ1-2; D: -
CDR3: ASSQGLAGGNTGELF; V: TRBV7-9; J: TRBJ2-2; D: TRBD2
CDR3: ASSFYSDRGGRQPQH; V: TRBV7-8; J: TRBJ1-5; D: TRBD1
CDR3: ASSDEVGTEAF; V: TRBV2; J: TRBJ1-1; D: -
CDR3: ASSVGETTPDTQY; V: TRBV9; J: TRBJ2-3; D: -
CDR3: ASSRPRGIRTEAF; V: TRBV7-9; J: TRBJ1-1; D: -
CDR3: SVARGGTDTQY; V: TRBV29-1; J: TRBJ2-3; D: -
CDR3: ASSDTLFGGQY; V: TRBV27; J: TRBJ2-7; D: -
CDR3: ASSFAPSGPEQY; V: TRBV7-8; J: TRBJ2-7; D: -
CDR3: ASSPVWPEQLYGYT; V: TRBV28; J: TRBJ1-2; D: -
CDR3: ASSPRQSYQETQY; V: TRBV4-1; J: TRBJ2-5; D: -
CDR3: ASSERRGRSH; V: TRBV2; J: TRBJ1-5; D: -